This T cell receptor (beta chain) emerged from a study of control samples from healthy donors and cancer patients. The CDR3 has 16 amino acids. Sequencing used immunoSEQ multiplex PCR; TCRdb keeps in-frame clones, though not all of them. The repertoire includes around 94,000 clones, over 75% of them detected once, and over 3% sits in the top ten. V gene TRBV12-2 combines with J gene TRBJ2-1; TRBD2, the D gene given by the table, was not confirmed from the DNA. TRBV12-2 is marked as a pseudogene. Sequenced input: blood. This TCR derives from a woman between 18 and 30 years old in good health. The CDR3 bases are TGTGCAAGACCAGTTTATCCCGGGACTAGTAGCCATGAGCAGTTCTTC. Translating it yields CARPVYPGTSSHEQFF.